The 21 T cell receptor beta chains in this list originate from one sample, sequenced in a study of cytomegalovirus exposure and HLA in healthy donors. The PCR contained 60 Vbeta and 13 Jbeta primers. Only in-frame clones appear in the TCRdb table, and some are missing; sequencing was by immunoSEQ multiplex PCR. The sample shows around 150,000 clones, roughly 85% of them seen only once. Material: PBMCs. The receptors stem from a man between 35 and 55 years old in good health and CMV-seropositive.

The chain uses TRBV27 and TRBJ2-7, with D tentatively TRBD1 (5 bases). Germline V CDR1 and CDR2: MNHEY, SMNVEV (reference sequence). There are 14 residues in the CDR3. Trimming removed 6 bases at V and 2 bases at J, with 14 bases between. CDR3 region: CASRWSSGTYEQYF. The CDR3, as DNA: TGTGCCAGCAGGTGGTCGTCAGGGACCTACGAGCAGTACTTC.

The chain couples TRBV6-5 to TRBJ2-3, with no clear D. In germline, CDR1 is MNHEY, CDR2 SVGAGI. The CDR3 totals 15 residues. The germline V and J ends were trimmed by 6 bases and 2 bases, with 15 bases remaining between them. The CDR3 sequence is CASSSLGFITDTQYF. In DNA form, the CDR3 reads TGTGCCAGCAGCTCATTGGGCTTCATCACAGATACGCAGTATTTT.

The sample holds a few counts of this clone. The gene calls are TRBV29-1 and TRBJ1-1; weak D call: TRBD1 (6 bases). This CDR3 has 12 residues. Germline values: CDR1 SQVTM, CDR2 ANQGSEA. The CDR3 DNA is TGCAGTTTACAGGGCTCGGGGACTGAAGCTTTCTTT. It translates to CSLQGSGTEAFF.

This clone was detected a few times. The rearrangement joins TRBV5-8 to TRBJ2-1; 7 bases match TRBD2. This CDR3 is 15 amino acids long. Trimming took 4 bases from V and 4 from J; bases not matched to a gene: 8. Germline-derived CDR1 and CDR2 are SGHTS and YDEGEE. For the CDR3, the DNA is TGTGCCAGCAGCCCGGGAGGAGACTTTTACAATGAGCAGTTCTTC. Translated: CASSPGGDFYNEQFF.

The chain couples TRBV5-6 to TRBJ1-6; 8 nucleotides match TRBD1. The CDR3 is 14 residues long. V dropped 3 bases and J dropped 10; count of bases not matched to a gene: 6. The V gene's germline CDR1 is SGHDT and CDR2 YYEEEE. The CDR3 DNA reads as TGTGCCAGCAGCTCCCGGACAGGGAAATCACCCCTCCACTTT. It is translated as CASSSRTGKSPLHF.

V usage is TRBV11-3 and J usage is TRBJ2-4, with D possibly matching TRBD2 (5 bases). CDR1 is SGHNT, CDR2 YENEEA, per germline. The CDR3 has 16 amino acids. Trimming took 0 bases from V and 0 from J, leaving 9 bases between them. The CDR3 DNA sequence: TGTGCCAGCAGCTTAGAGTCGGGGATAGCCAAAAACATTCAGTACTTC. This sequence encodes CASSLESGIAKNIQYF.

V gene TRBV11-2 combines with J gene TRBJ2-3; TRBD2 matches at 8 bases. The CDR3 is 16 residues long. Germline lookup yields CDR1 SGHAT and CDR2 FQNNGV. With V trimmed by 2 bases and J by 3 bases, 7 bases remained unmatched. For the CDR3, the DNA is TGTGCCAGCAGCTTAAGGGGCGGCGGGAGGACAGATACGCAGTATTTT. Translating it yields CASSLRGGGRTDTQYF.

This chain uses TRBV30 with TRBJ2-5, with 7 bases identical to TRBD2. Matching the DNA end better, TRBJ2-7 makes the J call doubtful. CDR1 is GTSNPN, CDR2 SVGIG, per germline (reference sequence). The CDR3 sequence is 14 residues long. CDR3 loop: CAWRAQGPGGEQYF. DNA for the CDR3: TGTGCCTGGAGGGCGCAGGGTCCGGGGGGCGAGCAGTACTTC.

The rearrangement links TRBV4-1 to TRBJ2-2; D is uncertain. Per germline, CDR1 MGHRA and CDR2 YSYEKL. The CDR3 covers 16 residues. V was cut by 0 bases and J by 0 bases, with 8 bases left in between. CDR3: CASSQEAVPNTGELFF. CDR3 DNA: TGCGCCAGCAGCCAAGAGGCCGTACCGAACACCGGGGAGCTGTTTTTT.

CDR3 protein: CASRIQPGEQFF. The CDR3 DNA reads as TGCGCCAGCAGAATCCAGCCGGGGGAGCAGTTCTTC. This rearrangement joins TRBV5-1 to TRBJ2-1; tentative D call: TRBD2 (5 bases). The CDR3 runs to 12 residues. V shed 5 bases and J shed 10 bases, with 13 bases lying between them. Germline V gene sequence: CDR1 SGHRS, CDR2 YFSETQ.

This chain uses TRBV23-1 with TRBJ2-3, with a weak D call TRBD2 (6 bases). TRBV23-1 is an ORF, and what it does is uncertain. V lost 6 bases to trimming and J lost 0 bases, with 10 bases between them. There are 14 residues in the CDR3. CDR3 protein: CASRLRDSTDTQYF. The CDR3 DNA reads TGCGCCAGCAGGCTGCGGGACAGCACAGATACGCAGTATTTT.

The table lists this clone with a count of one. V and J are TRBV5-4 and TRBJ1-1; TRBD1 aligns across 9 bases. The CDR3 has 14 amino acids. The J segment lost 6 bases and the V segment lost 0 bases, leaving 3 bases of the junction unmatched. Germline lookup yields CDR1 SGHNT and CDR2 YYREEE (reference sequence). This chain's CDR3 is CASSLAGTGSEAFF. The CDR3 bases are TGTGCCAGCAGCTTGGCCGGGACAGGGTCTGAAGCTTTCTTT.

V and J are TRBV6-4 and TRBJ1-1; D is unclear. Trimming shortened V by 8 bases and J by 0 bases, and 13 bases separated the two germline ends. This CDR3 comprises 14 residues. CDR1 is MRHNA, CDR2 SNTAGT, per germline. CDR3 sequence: CASSPAGVNTEAFF. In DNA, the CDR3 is TGTGCCAGCTCCCCCGCAGGTGTGAACACTGAAGCTTTCTTT.

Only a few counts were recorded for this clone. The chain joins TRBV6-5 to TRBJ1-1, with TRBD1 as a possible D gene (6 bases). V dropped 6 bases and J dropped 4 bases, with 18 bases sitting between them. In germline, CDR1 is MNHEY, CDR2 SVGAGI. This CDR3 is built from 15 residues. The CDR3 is CASRPTGTTRTEAFF. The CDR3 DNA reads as TGTGCCAGCAGGCCAACAGGGACGACCCGCACTGAAGCTTTCTTT.

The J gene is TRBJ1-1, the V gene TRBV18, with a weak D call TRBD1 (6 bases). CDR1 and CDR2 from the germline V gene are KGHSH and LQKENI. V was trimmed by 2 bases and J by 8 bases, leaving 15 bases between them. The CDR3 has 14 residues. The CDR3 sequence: CASSPISGQREAFF. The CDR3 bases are TGTGCCAGCTCACCAATAAGCGGACAGCGAGAAGCTTTCTTT.

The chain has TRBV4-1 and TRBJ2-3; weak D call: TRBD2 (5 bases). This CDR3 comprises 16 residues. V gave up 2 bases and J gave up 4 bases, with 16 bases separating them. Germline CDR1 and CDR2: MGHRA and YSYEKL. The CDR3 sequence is CASSQRALSGSDTQYF. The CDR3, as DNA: TGCGCCAGCAGCCAACGGGCCCTCAGCGGATCAGATACGCAGTATTTT.

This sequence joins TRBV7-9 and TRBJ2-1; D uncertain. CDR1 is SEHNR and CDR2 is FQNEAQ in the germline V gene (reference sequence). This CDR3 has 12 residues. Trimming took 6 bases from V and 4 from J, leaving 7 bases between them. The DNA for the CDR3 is TGTGCCAGCAGGTTCGTTTACAATGAGCAGTTCTTC. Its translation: CASRFVYNEQFF.

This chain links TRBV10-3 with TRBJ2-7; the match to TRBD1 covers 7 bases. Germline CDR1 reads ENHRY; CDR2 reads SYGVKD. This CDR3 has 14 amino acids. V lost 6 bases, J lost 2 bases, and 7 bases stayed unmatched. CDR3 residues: CAIRKTGTPYEQYF. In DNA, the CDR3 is TGTGCCATCAGGAAGACAGGGACCCCCTACGAGCAGTACTTC.

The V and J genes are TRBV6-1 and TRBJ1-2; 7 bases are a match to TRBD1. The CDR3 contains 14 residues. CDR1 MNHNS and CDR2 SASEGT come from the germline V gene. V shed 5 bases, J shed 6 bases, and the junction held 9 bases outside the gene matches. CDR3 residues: CASSPTLTGNGYTF. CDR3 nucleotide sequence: TGTGCCAGCAGTCCAACGCTGACAGGGAATGGCTACACCTTC.

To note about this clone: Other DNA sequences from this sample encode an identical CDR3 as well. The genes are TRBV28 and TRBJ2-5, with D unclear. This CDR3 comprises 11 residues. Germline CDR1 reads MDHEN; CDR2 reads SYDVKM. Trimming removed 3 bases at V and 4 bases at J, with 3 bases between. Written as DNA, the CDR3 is TGTGCCAGCAGTTTTAGAGAGACCCAGTACTTC. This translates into CASSFRETQYF.

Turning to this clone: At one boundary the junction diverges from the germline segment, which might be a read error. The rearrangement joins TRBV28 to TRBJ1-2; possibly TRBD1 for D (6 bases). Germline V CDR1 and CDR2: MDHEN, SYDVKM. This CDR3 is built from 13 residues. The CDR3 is CASRLTGRSGYIF. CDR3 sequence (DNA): TGTGCCAGCAGATTAACAGGGAGATCTGGCTACATCTTC.